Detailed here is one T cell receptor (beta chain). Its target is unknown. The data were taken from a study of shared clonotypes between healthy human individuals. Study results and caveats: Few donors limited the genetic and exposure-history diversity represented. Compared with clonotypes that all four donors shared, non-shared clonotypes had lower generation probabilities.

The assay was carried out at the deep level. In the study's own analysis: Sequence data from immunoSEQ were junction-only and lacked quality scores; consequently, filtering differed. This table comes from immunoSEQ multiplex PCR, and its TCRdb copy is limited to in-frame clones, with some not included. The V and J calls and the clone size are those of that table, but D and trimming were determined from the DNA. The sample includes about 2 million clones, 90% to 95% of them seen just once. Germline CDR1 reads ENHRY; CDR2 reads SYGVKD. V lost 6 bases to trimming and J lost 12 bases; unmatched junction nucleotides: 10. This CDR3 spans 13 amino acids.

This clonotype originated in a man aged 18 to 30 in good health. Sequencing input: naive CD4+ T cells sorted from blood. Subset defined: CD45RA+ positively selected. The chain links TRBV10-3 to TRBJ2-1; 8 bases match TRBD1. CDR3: CAIRKGQGSGQFF. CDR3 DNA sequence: TGTGCCATCAGGAAAGGACAGGGTTCGGGGCAGTTCTTC.